This T cell receptor (beta chain) was sequenced for a study of T cell changes during pregnancy in multiple sclerosis. Repertoires were generated with immunoSEQ multiplex PCR, while TCRdb's copy carries only in-frame clones and drops some. The sample carries fewer than 70,000 clones, about 92% recorded once. The CDR3 has 13 residues. In germline, CDR1 is MNHEY, CDR2 SVGAGI. After removal of 8 bases from V and 8 bases from J, the junction contained 4 bases not matched to a gene. This receptor was obtained from a female donor in good health, enrolled as a control in a pregnancy study. The sequencing here drew on peripheral blood, taken in the second trimester of pregnancy. This rearrangement joins TRBV6-5 to TRBJ1-6; 9 bases fit TRBD1. CDR3: CASHRGPYSPLHF. For the CDR3, the DNA is TGTGCCAGCCACAGGGGGCCCTATTCACCCCTCCACTTT.